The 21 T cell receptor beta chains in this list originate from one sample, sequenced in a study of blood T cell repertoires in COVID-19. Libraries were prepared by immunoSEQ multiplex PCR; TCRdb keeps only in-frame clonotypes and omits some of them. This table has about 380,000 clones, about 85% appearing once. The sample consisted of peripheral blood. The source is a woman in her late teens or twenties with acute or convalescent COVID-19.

As DNA, the CDR3 is TGTGCCAGCAGCTTAGCCCACAGGGTAGATCAGCCCCAGCATTTT. It encodes CASSLAHRVDQPQHF. This sequence joins TRBV7-8 and TRBJ1-5, with D perhaps matching TRBD1 (6 bases). CDR1 and CDR2 from the germline V gene are SGHVS and FQNEAQ. With 0 bases removed from V and 5 bases from J, the gap between germline ends came to 11 bases. This CDR3 has 15 residues.

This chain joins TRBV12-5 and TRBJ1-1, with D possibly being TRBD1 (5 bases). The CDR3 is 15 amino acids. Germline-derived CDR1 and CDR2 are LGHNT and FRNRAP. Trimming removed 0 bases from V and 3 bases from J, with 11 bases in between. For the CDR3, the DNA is TGTGCTAGTGGTTTGGTAAGGGGAGGGGACACTGAAGCTTTCTTT. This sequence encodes CASGLVRGGDTEAFF.

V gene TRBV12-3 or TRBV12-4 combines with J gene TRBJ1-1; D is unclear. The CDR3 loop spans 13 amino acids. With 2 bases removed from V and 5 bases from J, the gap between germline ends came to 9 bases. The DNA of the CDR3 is TGTGCCAGCAGTTTATTCCTAGAGACTGAAGCTTTCTTT. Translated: CASSLFLETEAFF.

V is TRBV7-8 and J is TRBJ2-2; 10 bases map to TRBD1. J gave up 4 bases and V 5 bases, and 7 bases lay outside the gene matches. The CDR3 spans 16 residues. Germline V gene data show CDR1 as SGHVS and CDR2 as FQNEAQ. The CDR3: CASSPARDRGTGELFF. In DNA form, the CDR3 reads TGTGCCAGCAGCCCAGCCCGGGACAGGGGCACCGGGGAGCTGTTTTTT.

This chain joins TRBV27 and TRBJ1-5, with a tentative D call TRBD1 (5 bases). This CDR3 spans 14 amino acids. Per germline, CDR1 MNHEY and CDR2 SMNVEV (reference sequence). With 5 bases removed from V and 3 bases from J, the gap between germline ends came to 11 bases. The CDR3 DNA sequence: TGTGCCAGCAGTATCACAGGACCCAATCAGCCCCAGCATTTT. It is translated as CASSITGPNQPQHF.

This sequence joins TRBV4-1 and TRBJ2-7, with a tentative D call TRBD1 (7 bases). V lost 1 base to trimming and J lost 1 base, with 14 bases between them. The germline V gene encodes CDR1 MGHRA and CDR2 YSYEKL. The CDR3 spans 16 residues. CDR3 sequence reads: CASSQGGDRFSYEQYF. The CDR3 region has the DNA TGCGCCAGCAGCCAAGGGGGGGACAGATTTTCCTACGAGCAGTACTTC.

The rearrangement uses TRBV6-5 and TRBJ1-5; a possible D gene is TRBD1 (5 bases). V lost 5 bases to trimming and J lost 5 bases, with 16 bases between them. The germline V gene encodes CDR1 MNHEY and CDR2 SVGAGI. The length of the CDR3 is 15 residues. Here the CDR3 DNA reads TGTGCCAGCAGTCGACAGCCCCAACCCGATCAGCCCCAGCATTTT. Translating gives CASSRQPQPDQPQHF.

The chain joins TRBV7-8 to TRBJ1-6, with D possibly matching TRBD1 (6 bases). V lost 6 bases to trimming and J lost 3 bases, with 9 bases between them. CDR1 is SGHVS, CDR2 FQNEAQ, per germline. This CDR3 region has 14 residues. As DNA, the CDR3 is TGTGCCAGCAGACACAGGGACTATAATTCACCCCTCCACTTT. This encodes CASRHRDYNSPLHF.

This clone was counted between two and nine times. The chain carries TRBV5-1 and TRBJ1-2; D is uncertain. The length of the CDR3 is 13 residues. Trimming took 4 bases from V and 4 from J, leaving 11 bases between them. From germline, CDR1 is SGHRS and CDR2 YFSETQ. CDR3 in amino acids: CASSAQEIYGYTF. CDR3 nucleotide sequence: TGCGCCAGCAGCGCCCAGGAAATCTATGGCTACACCTTC.

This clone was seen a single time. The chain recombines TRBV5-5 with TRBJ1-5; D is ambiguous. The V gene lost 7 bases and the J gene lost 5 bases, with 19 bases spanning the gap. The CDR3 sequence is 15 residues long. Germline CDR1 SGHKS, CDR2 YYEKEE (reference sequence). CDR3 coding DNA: TGTGCCAGCTCCCCTAACCCGGGGTACGATCAGCCCCAGCATTTT. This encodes CASSPNPGYDQPQHF.

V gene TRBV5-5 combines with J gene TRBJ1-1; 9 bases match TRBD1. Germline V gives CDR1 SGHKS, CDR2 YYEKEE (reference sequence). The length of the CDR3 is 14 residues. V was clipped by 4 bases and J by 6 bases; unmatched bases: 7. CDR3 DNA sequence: TGTGCCAGCAGCGGGACAGGGATTCTCTCTGAAGCTTTCTTT. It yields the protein CASSGTGILSEAFF.

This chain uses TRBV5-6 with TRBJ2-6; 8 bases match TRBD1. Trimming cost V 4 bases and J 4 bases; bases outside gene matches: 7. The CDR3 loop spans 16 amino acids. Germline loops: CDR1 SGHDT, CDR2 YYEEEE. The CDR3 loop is CASSRTGTVGANVLTF. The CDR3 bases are TGTGCCAGCAGCCGGACAGGGACAGTGGGGGCCAACGTCCTGACTTTC.

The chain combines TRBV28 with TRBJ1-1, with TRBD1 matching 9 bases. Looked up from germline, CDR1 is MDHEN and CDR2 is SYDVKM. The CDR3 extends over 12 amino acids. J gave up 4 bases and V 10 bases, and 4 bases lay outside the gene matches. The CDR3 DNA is TGTGCCACCGGGACAGGGTTCACTGAAGCTTTCTTT. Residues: CATGTGFTEAFF.

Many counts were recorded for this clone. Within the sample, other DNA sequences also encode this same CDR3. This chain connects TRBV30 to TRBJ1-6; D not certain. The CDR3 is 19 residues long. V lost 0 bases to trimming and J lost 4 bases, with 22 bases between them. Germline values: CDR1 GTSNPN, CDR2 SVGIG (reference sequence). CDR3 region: CAWSVSESTFLYYNSPLHF. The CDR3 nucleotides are TGTGCCTGGAGTGTATCGGAGTCTACATTTCTATATTATAATTCACCCCTCCACTTT.

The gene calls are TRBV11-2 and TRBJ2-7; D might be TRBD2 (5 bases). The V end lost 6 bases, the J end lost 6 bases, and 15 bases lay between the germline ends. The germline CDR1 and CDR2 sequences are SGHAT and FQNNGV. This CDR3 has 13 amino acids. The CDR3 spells CASRPTTSVEQYF. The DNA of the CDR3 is TGTGCCAGCAGACCCACCACTAGTGTCGAGCAGTACTTC.

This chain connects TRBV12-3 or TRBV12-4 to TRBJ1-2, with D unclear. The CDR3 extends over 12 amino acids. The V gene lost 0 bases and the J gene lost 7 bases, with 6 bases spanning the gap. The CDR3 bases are TGTGCCAGCAGTTTAGCAACAGCTGGCTACACCTTC. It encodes CASSLATAGYTF.

CDR3 nucleotide sequence: TGTGCCAGCTCACCATTATGGACAGGGAACACTGAAGCTTTCTTT. Its translation is CASSPLWTGNTEAFF. The chain recombines TRBV18 with TRBJ1-1; 7 positions agree with TRBD1. The germline V gene encodes CDR1 KGHSH and CDR2 LQKENI. J lost 1 base, V lost 2 bases, and 4 bases had no gene match. The CDR3 runs 15 residues.

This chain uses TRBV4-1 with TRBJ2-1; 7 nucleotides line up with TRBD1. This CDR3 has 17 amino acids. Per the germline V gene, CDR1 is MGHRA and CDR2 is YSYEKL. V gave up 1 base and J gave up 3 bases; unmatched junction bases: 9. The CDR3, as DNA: TGCGCCAGCAGCCAAGCTGCCGGGACAGTACACTACAATGAGCAGTTCTTC. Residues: CASSQAAGTVHYNEQFF.

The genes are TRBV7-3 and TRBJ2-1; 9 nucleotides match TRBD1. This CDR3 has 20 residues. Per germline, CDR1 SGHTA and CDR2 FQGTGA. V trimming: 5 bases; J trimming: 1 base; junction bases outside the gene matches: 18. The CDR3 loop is CASSLRDRELAMVSYNEQFF. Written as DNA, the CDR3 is TGTGCCAGCAGCCTCCGGGACAGGGAACTAGCGATGGTGTCCTACAATGAGCAGTTCTTC.

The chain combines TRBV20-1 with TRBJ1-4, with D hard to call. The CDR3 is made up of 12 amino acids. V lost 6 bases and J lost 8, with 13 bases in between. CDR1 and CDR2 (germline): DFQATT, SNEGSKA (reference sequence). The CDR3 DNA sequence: TGCAGTGCGAGTGGGCCTGCCGAAAAACTGTTTTTT. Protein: CSASGPAEKLFF.

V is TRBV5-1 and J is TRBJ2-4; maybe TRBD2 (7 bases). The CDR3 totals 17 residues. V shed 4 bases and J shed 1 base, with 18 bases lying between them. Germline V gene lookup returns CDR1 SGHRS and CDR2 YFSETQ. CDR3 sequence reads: CASSPLGGARAKNIQYF. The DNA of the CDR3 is TGCGCCAGCAGCCCGCTAGGGGGGGCGCGGGCCAAAAACATTCAGTACTTC.